Each of the 21 T cell receptor beta chains below was sequenced from the same sample in a study of T cells in Graves' hyperthyroidism and ophthalmopathy. The TCR beta CDR3 regions underwent amplification using RNA transcripts as the source. TCR CDR3 underwent first-round RT-PCR with the HTBI primer set. TCRdb itself ran the multiplex PCR reads through MiXCR, one entry per CDR3 protein. The sample records about 350,000 distinct CDR3 sequences, roughly 15% being singletons. The sample consisted of blood. The receptors here all came from a woman aged 55-75 years with Graves' ophthalmopathy.

This clonotype occurred a few times. The CDR3 region has the DNA TGTGCCAGCAGCTTAACGGCGGCAGGAAATTCACCCCTCCACTTT. Translating it yields CASSLTAAGNSPLHF. The chain couples TRBV7-3 to TRBJ1-6, with D hard to call. Germline CDR1 SGHTA, CDR2 FQGTGA. Trimming took off 0 bases at V and 7 bases at J, with 10 bases between the two ends. This CDR3 region has 15 residues.

Only a few counts were recorded for this clonotype. The CDR3 here is CASSPPSGKGLGTQYF. CDR3 in DNA: TGCGCCAGCAGTCCCCCTAGCGGGAAGGGATTGGGGACCCAGTACTTC. This rearrangement joins TRBV10-1 to TRBJ2-5, with TRBD2 matching over 9 bases. Germline V CDR1 and CDR2: WNHNN, SYGVQD (reference sequence). CDR3 size: 16 residues. The V segment lost 5 bases and the J segment 7 bases; nucleotides outside the gene matches: 14.

This clonotype occurred many times. The J gene is TRBJ1-1, the V gene TRBV20-1; D gene unclear. This CDR3 region has 12 residues. From germline, CDR1 is DFQATT and CDR2 SNEGSKA (reference sequence). V was clipped by 7 bases and J by 6 bases, with 15 bases between them. The DNA for the CDR3 is TGCAGTGTGGGGAGGGCGTGGGCTGAAGCTTTCTTT. Its protein product is CSVGRAWAEAFF.

The chain has TRBV5-1 and TRBJ2-1; 7 bases agree with TRBD1. The germline V gene has CDR1 SGHRS and CDR2 YFSETQ. The CDR3 totals 15 residues. With V trimmed by 4 bases and J by 0 bases, 4 bases remained unmatched. Here the CDR3 reads CASSTDRRSYNEQFF. The CDR3 DNA is TGCGCCAGCAGCACGGACAGGCGCTCCTACAATGAGCAGTTCTTC.

This clonotype was found many times. V usage is TRBV3-1 and J usage is TRBJ2-5; a weak D match, TRBD2 (6 bases). From germline, CDR1 is LGHDT and CDR2 YNNKEL (reference sequence). V lost 0 bases, J lost 3 bases, and 14 bases lay in between. This CDR3 region has 16 residues. The CDR3 reads CASSQDLRGAEETQYF. The CDR3 DNA is TGTGCCAGCAGCCAAGATCTGCGGGGAGCAGAAGAGACCCAGTACTTC.

This clonotype was seen at least ten times. The chain links TRBV20-1 to TRBJ2-5, with 9 bases fitting TRBD2. There are 16 residues in the CDR3. In germline, CDR1 is DFQATT, CDR2 SNEGSKA (reference sequence). V was clipped by 1 base and J by 5 bases; unmatched bases: 11. CDR3 sequence: CSARGNIAGALETQYF. CDR3 DNA sequence: TGCAGTGCTAGAGGAAACATAGCGGGAGCACTTGAGACCCAGTACTTC.

This clonotype was seen only a few times. J is TRBJ2-1 and V is TRBV24-1; maybe TRBD2 (6 bases). The CDR3 has 16 residues. Per the germline V gene, CDR1 is KGHDR and CDR2 is SFDVKD. V was pared by 3 bases and J by 7 bases, with 18 bases between. The CDR3 DNA follows: TGTGCCACCAGTGATGGGGGGAGGCCGGAGCGTAATGAGCAGTTCTTC. The encoded protein is CATSDGGRPERNEQFF.

The table lists this clonotype with many counts. J is TRBJ2-1 and V is TRBV12-3 or TRBV12-4, with TRBD1 as a possible D gene (5 bases). The CDR3 consists of 15 residues. V was clipped by 3 bases and J by 7 bases, with 16 bases between them. CDR3 nucleotide sequence: TGTGCCAGCAGTTTGCCAGGGCGCCTTTGGAATGAGCAGTTCTTC. This sequence encodes CASSLPGRLWNEQFF.

This clonotype was recorded at least ten times. The chain recombines TRBV20-1 with TRBJ2-5; D not resolved. The V end was cut by 0 bases, the J end by 6 bases, with 14 bases between. The CDR3 loop spans 14 amino acids. Germline V gene data show CDR1 as DFQATT and CDR2 as SNEGSKA (reference sequence). Here the CDR3 DNA reads TGCAGTGCTAGAGACCCGGCGGTCGGGCAGACCCAGTACTTC. Amino acids: CSARDPAVGQTQYF.

V gene TRBV7-2 combines with J gene TRBJ2-3; TRBD2 matches 8 bases. Germline V gene sequence: CDR1 SGHTA, CDR2 FQGNSA. The CDR3 consists of 14 residues. V trimming: 7 bases; J trimming: 3 bases; junction bases outside the gene matches: 6. The CDR3 sequence is CASTPGLETDTQYF. The DNA for the CDR3 is TGTGCCAGCACCCCGGGACTAGAGACAGATACGCAGTATTTT. The variable domain in full, with the rest retrieved from reference TRBV7-2 and TRBJ2-3, is GAGVSQSPSNKVTEKGKDVELRCDPISGHTALYWYRQSLGQGLEFLIYFQGNSAPDKSGLPSDRFSAERTGGSVSTLTIQRTQQEDSAVYLCASTPGLETDTQYFGPGTRLTVL.

The table lists this clonotype with many counts. The V gene is TRBV24-1, the J gene TRBJ2-3; TRBD2 agrees at 9 bases. Germline V lookup: CDR1 KGHDR, CDR2 SFDVKD. Losses at the gene ends were 4 bases for V and 4 bases for J; bases not matched to a gene: 5. The CDR3 contains 15 residues. CDR3 region: CATSEGGRASDTQYF. CDR3 bases: TGTGCCACCAGTGAGGGCGGGAGGGCCTCAGATACGCAGTATTTT.

The V gene is TRBV12-3 or TRBV12-4, the J gene TRBJ1-4, with unresolved D. The V end lost 7 bases, the J end lost 7 bases, and 7 bases lay between the germline ends. The CDR3 is 11 residues long. The CDR3 DNA reads TGTGCCAGCAAACAAGGTGAAAAACTGTTTTTT. This translates into CASKQGEKLFF.

The sample holds many counts of this clonotype. The CDR3 DNA reads as TGCAGTGCTAGACTCCGGGACAGGGAGCAGTACTTC. Translation: CSARLRDREQYF. The chain is built from TRBV20-1 and TRBJ2-7; the match to TRBD1 covers 8 bases. The V gene end was trimmed by 2 bases and the J gene end by 7 bases; junction bases not matched to a gene: 4. Germline-derived CDR1 and CDR2 are DFQATT and SNEGSKA (reference sequence). The CDR3 covers 12 residues.

This clonotype was counted between two and nine times. The chain carries TRBV5-5 and TRBJ2-2, with a weak D call TRBD1 (5 bases). V lost 0 bases and J lost 0, with 6 bases in between. From germline, CDR1 is SGHKS and CDR2 YYEKEE (reference sequence). The CDR3 runs 15 residues. The CDR3, as DNA: TGTGCCAGCAGCTTGGAAGGGGCGAACACCGGGGAGCTGTTTTTT. Encoded protein: CASSLEGANTGELFF.

The V call is TRBV19, the J call TRBJ1-5; no reliable D call. The ends were cut back, 6 bases at V and 0 bases at J, with 9 bases in the middle. The germline V gene has CDR1 LNHDA and CDR2 SQIVND (reference sequence). The CDR3 is 14 residues long. The CDR3 sequence is CASRKMDSNQPQHF. The CDR3 DNA reads TGTGCCAGTAGGAAGATGGATAGCAATCAGCCCCAGCATTTT. The whole variable domain, remainder taken from reference TRBV19 and TRBJ1-5, is DGGITQSPKYLFRKEGQNVTLSCEQNLNHDAMYWYRQDPGQGLRLIYYSQIVNDFQKGDIAEGYSVSREKKESFPLTVTSAQKNPTAFYLCASRKMDSNQPQHFGDGTRLSIL.

The chain joins TRBV19 to TRBJ1-5; tentatively, D is TRBD1 (6 bases). V was pared by 5 bases and J by 3 bases, with 17 bases between. The germline gives CDR1 LNHDA, CDR2 SQIVND (reference sequence). The CDR3 is 16 residues long. The CDR3 sequence: CASSRISGQYNQPQHF. CDR3 coding DNA: TGTGCCAGTAGTCGAATCTCGGGACAATACAATCAGCCCCAGCATTTT.

In its sample, this clonotype was seen many times. The chain uses TRBV11-3 and TRBJ2-1; D is unresolved. Deletions cut 1 base from V and 4 bases from J, with 5 bases between. Germline CDR1 reads SGHNT; CDR2 reads YENEEA. This CDR3 is built from 13 residues. The CDR3 coding sequence is TGTGCCAGCAGCTTAGGAAAATACAATGAGCAGTTCTTC. Translated, it gives CASSLGKYNEQFF.

This clonotype appeared many times. The gene calls are TRBV11-3 and TRBJ2-1; D might be TRBD1 or TRBD2, each matching 6 bases. CDR1 SGHNT and CDR2 YENEEA come from the germline V gene. Trimming stripped 8 bases from V and 5 bases from J, with 19 bases between. The CDR3 sequence is 15 residues long. As DNA, the CDR3 is TGTGCCAGCGGGGAAGGAGGGACACTAGACAATGAGCAGTTCTTC. Translated: CASGEGGTLDNEQFF.

This chain uses TRBV11-2 with TRBJ2-5; D unclear. Trimming stripped 1 base from V and 4 bases from J, with 13 bases between. Germline V gives CDR1 SGHAT, CDR2 FQNNGV. The CDR3 runs to 15 residues. The CDR3 is CASSLGSGTGETQYF. The DNA of the CDR3 is TGTGCCAGCAGCTTAGGCTCGGGTACGGGAGAGACCCAGTACTTC. Full variable domain (outside the CDR3, taken from reference TRBV11-2 and TRBJ2-5): EAGVAQSPRYKIIEKRQSVAFWCNPISGHATLYWYQQILGQGPKLLIQFQNNGVVDDSQLPKDRFSAERLKGVDSTLKIQPAKLEDSAVYLCASSLGSGTGETQYFGPGTRLLVL.

The chain couples TRBV30 to TRBJ2-3; D may correspond to TRBD1 or TRBD2 (5 bases each). Germline CDR1 and CDR2: GTSNPN and SVGIG (reference sequence). Trimming left V 3 bases short and J 5 bases short, with 18 bases between. The CDR3 totals 15 residues. Here the CDR3 DNA reads TGTGCCTGGAGCTTTGCGGCAGGGAGCGTAGATACGCAGTATTTT. This translates into CAWSFAAGSVDTQYF.

This clonotype has a handful of counts. This sequence joins TRBV27 and TRBJ2-1; a possible D gene is TRBD2 (6 bases). In germline, CDR1 is MNHEY, CDR2 SMNVEV (reference sequence). V lost 6 bases and J lost 0, with 21 bases in between. The length of the CDR3 is 18 residues. The CDR3 is CASRPRDFSLSSYNEQFF. Here the CDR3 DNA reads TGTGCCAGCAGACCTCGGGACTTCTCTCTGAGCTCCTACAATGAGCAGTTCTTC.